These 6 T cell receptor beta chains originate from one sample sequenced in a study of blood T cells in healthy people across ages. Sample-barcoded 5' priming and a J-beta primer mix drove a second PCR of 7 to 11 cycles. TCRdb re-called the 5' RACE reads through MiXCR, storing one row per CDR3 protein. This sample has 1.5 million to 2 million distinct CDR3 sequences, with roughly a third found just once. Sequencing input: blood. The receptors were gathered from a woman in her twenties or thirties in good health.

This clonotype was counted only a few times. The chain has TRBV7-9 and TRBJ2-1, with a weak D call TRBD1 (6 bases). The CDR3 spans 16 residues. The ends were cut back, 3 bases at V and 9 bases at J, with 21 bases in the middle. The germline CDR1 and CDR2 sequences are SEHNR and FQNEAQ (reference sequence). CDR3 sequence reads: CASSLGSGTTRAEQFF. The CDR3 DNA is TGTGCCAGCAGCTTGGGATCCGGGACAACGAGGGCTGAGCAGTTCTTC.

The DNA of the CDR3 is TGTGCCAGCAGACACAGCGGGGGGCAAACGCGAAATGTTTACCAAGAGACCCAGTACTTC. This gives the protein CASRHSGGQTRNVYQETQYF. The chain recombines TRBV7-3 with TRBJ2-5, with TRBD2 matching 9 bases. The CDR3 extends over 20 amino acids. The junction had 20 bases not matched to a gene; V was cut back by 6 bases and J by 0 bases. Germline V CDR1 and CDR2: SGHTA, FQGTGA.

CDR3 amino acids: CASSPPDTRNTEAFF. Here the CDR3 DNA reads TGTGCCAGCTCACCACCGGATACACGGAACACTGAAGCTTTCTTT. The V and J genes are TRBV18 and TRBJ1-1; D is ambiguous. The CDR3 runs 15 residues. CDR1 and CDR2 from the germline V gene are KGHSH and LQKENI. Deletions cut 0 bases from V and 1 base from J, with 9 bases between.

V and J are TRBV24-1 and TRBJ2-1; no clear D. This CDR3 is built from 13 residues. Germline V CDR1 and CDR2: KGHDR, SFDVKD. The V end was cut by 0 bases, the J end by 8 bases, with 7 bases between. The DNA for the CDR3 is TGTGCCACCAGTGATTTGAGACCCGATGAGCAGTTCTTC. It yields the protein CATSDLRPDEQFF.

Only a few counts were recorded for this clonotype. The V call is TRBV27, the J call TRBJ1-1, with 10 bases that match TRBD1. The CDR3 spans 17 residues. CDR1 is MNHEY and CDR2 is SMNVEV in the germline V gene (reference sequence). J was trimmed by 6 bases and V by 1 base; bases with no gene match: 11. The CDR3 sequence is CASSLYYDMGQGPEAFF. In DNA, the CDR3 is TGTGCCAGCAGTTTATACTACGATATGGGACAGGGGCCTGAAGCTTTCTTT.

This rearrangement joins TRBV30 to TRBJ1-4; D uncertain. The length of the CDR3 is 10 residues. V lost 5 bases to trimming and J lost 12 bases, with 10 bases between them. Germline V gives CDR1 GTSNPN, CDR2 SVGIG (reference sequence). The CDR3 is CAWGSRQLFF. DNA for the CDR3: TGTGCCTGGGGGAGCCGCCAACTGTTTTTT.